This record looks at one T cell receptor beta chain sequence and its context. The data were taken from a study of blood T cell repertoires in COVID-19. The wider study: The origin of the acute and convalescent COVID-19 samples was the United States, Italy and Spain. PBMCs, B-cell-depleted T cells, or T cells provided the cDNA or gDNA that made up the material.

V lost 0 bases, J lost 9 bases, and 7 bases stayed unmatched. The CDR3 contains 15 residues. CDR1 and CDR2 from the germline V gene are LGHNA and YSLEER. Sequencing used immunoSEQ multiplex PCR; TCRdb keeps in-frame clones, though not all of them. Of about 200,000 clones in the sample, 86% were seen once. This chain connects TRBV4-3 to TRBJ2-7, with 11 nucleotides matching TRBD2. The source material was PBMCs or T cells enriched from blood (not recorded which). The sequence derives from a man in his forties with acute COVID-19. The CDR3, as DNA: TGCGCCAGCAGCCAAGATAGCGGGAGGGCCCTCGGGCAGTACTTC. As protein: CASSQDSGRALGQYF.